This T cell receptor beta chain comes out of a study of blood T cell repertoires in COVID-19. Study information: Material from acute and convalescent COVID-19 was sourced from the United States, Italy and Spain. T cells, B-cell-depleted T cells, or PBMCs supplied cDNA or gDNA.

Patients in Seattle were enrolled during active infection, then followed longitudinally. Original methodology: Estimation of nucleated cell counts relied on the amplification of reference gene primers. Clones were read by immunoSEQ multiplex PCR, and TCRdb kept only the in-frame ones, dropping some. V, J and clone size are those of that table, while D and trimming were read from the DNA. The repertoire has approximately 210,000 clones, approximately 80% of them found once; the top ten carry about 10%. Germline CDR1 is SGHDN and CDR2 is FVKESK. V shed 1 base and J 1 base; nucleotides not matched to a gene: 5. The CDR3 length is 16 residues.

Specimen: peripheral blood. This receptor was obtained from a woman aged 80 or over with COVID-19, enrolled during active disease. The chain joins TRBV14 to TRBJ1-1, with 8 bases lining up with TRBD1. In DNA form, the CDR3 reads TGTGCCAGCAGCCAAGGAAAAGGACAGGGGAACACTGAAGCTTTCTTT. Encoded protein: CASSQGKGQGNTEAFF.